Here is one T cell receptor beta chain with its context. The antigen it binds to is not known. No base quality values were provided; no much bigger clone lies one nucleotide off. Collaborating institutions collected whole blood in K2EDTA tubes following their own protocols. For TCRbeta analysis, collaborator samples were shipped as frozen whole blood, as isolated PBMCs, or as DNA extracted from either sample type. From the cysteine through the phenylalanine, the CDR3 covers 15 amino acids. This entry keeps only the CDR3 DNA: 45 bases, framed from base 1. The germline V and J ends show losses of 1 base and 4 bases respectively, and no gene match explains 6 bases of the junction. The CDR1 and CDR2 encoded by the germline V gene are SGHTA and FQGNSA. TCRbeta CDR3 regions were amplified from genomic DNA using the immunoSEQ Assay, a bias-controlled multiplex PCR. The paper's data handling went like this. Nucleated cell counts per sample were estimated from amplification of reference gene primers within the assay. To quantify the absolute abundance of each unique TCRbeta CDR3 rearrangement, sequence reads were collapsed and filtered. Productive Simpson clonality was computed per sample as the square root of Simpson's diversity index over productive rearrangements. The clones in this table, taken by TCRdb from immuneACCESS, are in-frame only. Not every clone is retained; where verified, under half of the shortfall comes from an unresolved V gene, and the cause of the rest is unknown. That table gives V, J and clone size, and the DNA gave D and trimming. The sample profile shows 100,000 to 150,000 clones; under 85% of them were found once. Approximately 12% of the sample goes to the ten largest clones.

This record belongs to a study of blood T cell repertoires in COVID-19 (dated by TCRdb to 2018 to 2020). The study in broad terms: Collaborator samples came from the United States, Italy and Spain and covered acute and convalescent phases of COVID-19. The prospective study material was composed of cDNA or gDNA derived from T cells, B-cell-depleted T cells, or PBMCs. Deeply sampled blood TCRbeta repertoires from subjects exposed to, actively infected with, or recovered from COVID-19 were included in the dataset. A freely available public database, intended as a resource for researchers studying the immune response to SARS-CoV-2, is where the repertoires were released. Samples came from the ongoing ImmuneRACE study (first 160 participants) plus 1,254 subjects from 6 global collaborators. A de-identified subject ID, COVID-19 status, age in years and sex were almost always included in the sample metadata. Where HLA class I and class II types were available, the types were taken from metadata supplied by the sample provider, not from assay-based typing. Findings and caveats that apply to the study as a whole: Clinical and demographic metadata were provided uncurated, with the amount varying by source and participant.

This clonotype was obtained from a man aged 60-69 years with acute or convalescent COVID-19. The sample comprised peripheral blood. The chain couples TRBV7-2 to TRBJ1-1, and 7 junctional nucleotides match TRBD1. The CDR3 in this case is CASSLVGAGGTEAFF. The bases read TGTGCCAGCAGCTTAGTGGGAGCAGGGGGCACTGAAGCTTTCTTT. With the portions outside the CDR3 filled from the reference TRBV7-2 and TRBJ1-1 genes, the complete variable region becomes GAGVSQSPSNKVTEKGKDVELRCDPISGHTALYWYRQSLGQGLEFLIYFQGNSAPDKSGLPSDRFSAERTGGSVSTLTIQRTQQEDSAVYLCASSLVGAGGTEAFFGQGTRLTVV.